This T cell receptor (beta chain) was obtained from a study of beta chain features in type 1 diabetes. After removal of 3 bases from V and 5 bases from J, the junction contained 6 bases not matched to a gene. The CDR3 is made up of 15 amino acids. The germline CDR1 and CDR2 sequences are SGHDN and FVKESK. Every bit of the isolated RNA underwent reverse transcription, so sequencing read expressed TCRB transcripts. Produced via immunoSEQ multiplex PCR; TCRdb's table is partial and in-frame only. The top ten clones hold more than 0.015% of a sample with roughly 350,000 clones, approximately 9.9% of them seen once.

This receptor was identified in a young woman in good health. J is TRBJ2-2 and V is TRBV14; 7 bases match TRBD1. The sequencing sample was made of naive CD4+ T cells from blood. Here the CDR3 DNA reads TGTGCCAGCAGCCAGTTTCACAGGGGAACCGGGGAGCTGTTTTTT. Residues: CASSQFHRGTGELFF.